The 16 T cell receptor beta chains below all came from one sample that was sequenced in a study of identical twins. TCRdb redid the calling of the 5' RACE reads with MiXCR, one entry per CDR3 protein. The profile shows 400,000 to 650,000 distinct CDR3 sequences, about 20% of them singletons. The sample also formed part of further work on T cells expressing NK-cell markers.

The specimen was CD4+ T cells sorted from blood. The receptors derive from a woman aged 18-29 years in good health.

The chain employs TRBV6-5 and TRBJ2-1; D is possibly TRBD1 or TRBD2 (5 bases each). Trimming left V 0 bases short and J 2 bases short, with 8 bases between. Per germline, CDR1 MNHEY and CDR2 SVGAGI. This CDR3 region has 15 residues. Here the CDR3 DNA reads TGTGCCAGCAGTTACTCAGGGACCCCCTACAATGAGCAGTTCTTC. This sequence encodes CASSYSGTPYNEQFF.

The chain carries TRBV19 and TRBJ2-1; D is possibly TRBD1 (5 bases). This CDR3 has 12 amino acids. The germline V gene encodes CDR1 LNHDA and CDR2 SQIVND (reference sequence). Trimming cost V 5 bases and J 9 bases, with 11 bases left between them. CDR3 amino acids: CASSPDRLEQFF. The DNA for the CDR3 is TGTGCCAGTAGTCCCGACAGACTTGAGCAGTTCTTC.

This clonotype was counted a few times. V usage is TRBV12-3 or TRBV12-4 and J usage is TRBJ2-4, with TRBD1 identical over 7 bases. The CDR3 loop spans 15 amino acids. The V and J ends lost 6 bases and 0 bases, in that order; junction bases with no gene match: 5. The CDR3 DNA follows: TGTGCCAGCAGGGGACAGATTCTAGCCAAAAACATTCAGTACTTC. Its protein is CASRGQILAKNIQYF.

This clonotype was seen a few times. CDR3: CASRTAASGGYEQYF. The CDR3 region has the DNA TGTGCCAGCAGGACCGCGGCCTCTGGGGGTTACGAGCAGTACTTC. The chain uses TRBV6-1 and TRBJ2-7; D is perhaps TRBD1 or TRBD2 (5 bases each). This CDR3 is 15 amino acids long. The V end was cut by 6 bases, the J end by 4 bases, with 19 bases between. Per the germline V gene, CDR1 is MNHNS and CDR2 is SASEGT.

The chain uses TRBV27 and TRBJ2-7; D call uncertain. The V end lost 3 bases, the J end lost 1 base, and 7 bases lay between the germline ends. The CDR3 is 13 amino acids. Germline V CDR1 and CDR2: MNHEY, SMNVEV (reference sequence). The DNA of the CDR3 is TGTGCCAGCAGTTTTAGGGTGTCCTACGAGCAGTACTTC. It encodes CASSFRVSYEQYF.

This clonotype turned up a few times. The rearrangement joins TRBV7-2 to TRBJ1-1; D gene uncertain. The CDR3 extends over 13 amino acids. Trimming shortened V by 3 bases and J by 5 bases, and 10 bases separated the two germline ends. CDR1 is SGHTA, CDR2 FQGNSA, per germline. The CDR3 sequence is CASSFTGITEAFF. The DNA of the CDR3 is TGTGCCAGCAGCTTTACCGGGATAACTGAAGCTTTCTTT.

This clonotype has ten or more counts. The gene calls are TRBV7-9 and TRBJ2-7, with D possibly being TRBD2 (6 bases). This CDR3 spans 15 amino acids. V dropped 2 bases and J dropped 2 bases, with 13 bases sitting between them. The germline V gene has CDR1 SEHNR and CDR2 FQNEAQ (reference sequence). In nucleotides, the CDR3 is TGTGCCAGCAGCTTATCGGCGGGGACGACCTACGAGCAGTACTTC. It specifies CASSLSAGTTYEQYF.

This chain joins TRBV3-1 and TRBJ2-1; no reliable D call. The CDR3 is made up of 14 amino acids. Trimming took 0 bases from V and 6 from J, leaving 9 bases between them. Germline lookup yields CDR1 LGHDT and CDR2 YNNKEL (reference sequence). CDR3 residues: CASSQEWRSNEQFF. CDR3 sequence (DNA): TGTGCCAGCAGCCAAGAATGGCGGTCCAATGAGCAGTTCTTC.

The genes are TRBV20-1 and TRBJ2-3; TRBD2 matches 9 bases. The germline V gene has CDR1 DFQATT and CDR2 SNEGSKA (reference sequence). V was clipped by 1 base and J by 9 bases; unmatched bases: 11. The length of the CDR3 is 15 residues. CDR3 DNA sequence: TGCAGTGCTAGAGTTACTAGCGGGCCTTCGGGGACGCAGTATTTT. Translation gives CSARVTSGPSGTQYF.

The J gene is TRBJ2-3, the V gene TRBV20-1; D gene uncertain. The CDR3 loop spans 11 amino acids. Trimming shortened V by 2 bases and J by 10 bases, and 10 bases separated the two germline ends. Germline lookup yields CDR1 DFQATT and CDR2 SNEGSKA (reference sequence). The CDR3: CSARISVSQYF. The CDR3 DNA reads TGCAGTGCTAGAATCTCTGTGTCGCAGTATTTT.

This clonotype was seen more than once but under ten times. The chain uses TRBV6-1 and TRBJ1-5, with a tentative D call TRBD1 (5 bases). Germline lookup yields CDR1 MNHNS and CDR2 SASEGT. V lost 5 bases to trimming and J lost 9 bases, with 20 bases between them. CDR3 length: 15 residues. This CDR3 is CASSRTGTVRMPQHF. CDR3 DNA sequence: TGTGCCAGCAGTCGAACCGGGACGGTGAGGATGCCCCAGCATTTT.

This clonotype was seen only a few times. V and J are TRBV5-1 and TRBJ1-2, with unresolved D. The CDR3 loop spans 11 amino acids. Germline values: CDR1 SGHRS, CDR2 YFSETQ. Trimming left V 5 bases short and J 5 bases short, with 7 bases between. CDR3 in amino acids: CASSQEYGYTF. In DNA form, the CDR3 reads TGCGCCAGCAGTCAGGAGTATGGCTACACCTTC.

The V gene is TRBV20-1, the J gene TRBJ2-3; a possible D gene is TRBD2 (5 bases). This CDR3 is 13 amino acids long. Germline V gene lookup returns CDR1 DFQATT and CDR2 SNEGSKA (reference sequence). V was clipped by 5 bases and J by 5 bases, with 14 bases between them. The CDR3 bases are TGCAGTGCTTTGGACTCATGGGGAGATACGCAGTATTTT. Amino acids: CSALDSWGDTQYF.

The V gene is TRBV6-5, the J gene TRBJ2-1, with a possible D match to TRBD1 (5 bases). The CDR3 is 15 amino acids. Trimming cost V 2 bases and J 8 bases, with 16 bases left between them. CDR1 and CDR2 (germline): MNHEY, SVGAGI. CDR3 in amino acids: CASSYPQSGKDEQFF. In DNA form, the CDR3 reads TGTGCCAGCAGTTACCCCCAGTCAGGGAAGGATGAGCAGTTCTTC.

The V gene is TRBV20-1, the J gene TRBJ2-1; no reliable D call. Germline V lookup: CDR1 DFQATT, CDR2 SNEGSKA (reference sequence). This CDR3 has 12 residues. V was pared by 6 bases and J by 2 bases, with 8 bases between. CDR3 nucleotide sequence: TGCAGTGCACAACCGGCCTACAATGAGCAGTTCTTC. Translating gives CSAQPAYNEQFF.

The chain uses TRBV7-9 and TRBJ2-4; 8 bases are a match to TRBD2. This CDR3 has 14 residues. V lost 8 bases to trimming and J lost 12 bases; unmatched junction nucleotides: 15. Germline CDR1 SEHNR, CDR2 FQNEAQ (reference sequence). CDR3: CASESGGRSGAQYF. The DNA for the CDR3 is TGTGCCAGCGAGTCGGGCGGGAGGAGTGGGGCTCAGTACTTC.